Shown below are 13 T cell receptor beta chains from a single sample sequenced in a study of long-term antiretroviral therapy in people with HIV. Version v3.0 of the immunoSEQ assay was performed at survey level. Using immunoSEQ multiplex PCR, the repertoire was profiled, and TCRdb retains in-frame clones only, with some absent. The data show about 25,000 clones, about four fifths seen once. Here the sequenced sample was unsorted PBMCs, taken 4.4 years after starting antiretroviral therapy. All receptors come from a man aged 25-40 years with HIV.

Regarding this clone: This same CDR3 is encoded by further DNA sequences in the sample. The chain links TRBV19 to TRBJ2-7, with D unresolved. CDR1 LNHDA and CDR2 SQIVND come from the germline V gene (reference sequence). The CDR3 loop spans 11 amino acids. The V and J ends lost 5 bases and 4 bases respectively, with 6 bases between them. The CDR3: CASSSRYEQYF. CDR3 in DNA: TGTGCCAGTAGTTCCCGGTACGAGCAGTACTTC.

The rearrangement joins TRBV9 to TRBJ2-7; D call uncertain. Germline V gene sequence: CDR1 SGDLS, CDR2 YYNGEE. Trimming shortened V by 4 bases and J by 2 bases, and 22 bases separated the two germline ends. This CDR3 has 17 amino acids. The CDR3, as DNA: TGTGCCAGCAGCCCAAACTGGACCTGGGCCGTCACCTACGAGCAGTACTTC. As protein: CASSPNWTWAVTYEQYF.

The CDR3 sequence is CASSENGFYGYTF. The CDR3 bases are TGTGCCAGCAGTGAAAACGGATTTTATGGCTACACCTTC. The chain is built from TRBV6-1 and TRBJ1-2; no clear D. CDR1 is MNHNS, CDR2 SASEGT, per germline. The CDR3 spans 13 residues. V lost 2 bases to trimming and J lost 5 bases, with 9 bases between them.

The chain carries TRBV2 and TRBJ2-7; no reliable D call. V was pared by 8 bases and J by 2 bases, with 13 bases between. Germline assignment: CDR1 SNHLY and CDR2 FYNNEI. The CDR3 sequence is 13 residues long. The CDR3 is CASGRIVAYEQYF. DNA of the CDR3: TGTGCCAGCGGACGGATCGTTGCCTACGAGCAGTACTTC. The entire variable domain, with the rest obtained from reference TRBV2 and TRBJ2-7, is as follows: EPEVTQTPSHQVTQMGQEVILRCVPISNHLYFYWYRQILGQKVEFLVSFYNNEISEKSEIFDDQFSVERPDGSNFTLKIRSTKLEDSAMYFCASGRIVAYEQYFGPGTRLTVT.

This clone was seen a few times. The chain uses TRBV6-5 and TRBJ2-7; D gene uncertain. Germline-derived CDR1 and CDR2 are MNHEY and SVGAGI. The CDR3 consists of 15 residues. Deletions cut 5 bases from V and 0 bases from J, with 14 bases between. The CDR3 reads CASSRDRQSSYEQYF. Here the CDR3 DNA reads TGTGCCAGCAGTCGTGACCGCCAGAGCTCCTACGAGCAGTACTTC.

This clone was observed a few times. V usage is TRBV5-1 and J usage is TRBJ2-7, with D perhaps TRBD2 (6 bases). Per the germline V gene, CDR1 is SGHRS and CDR2 is YFSETQ. V lost 0 bases to trimming and J lost 5 bases, with 9 bases between them. This CDR3 is built from 13 residues. The CDR3 bases are TGCGCCAGCAGCTTGGTGGGAGGCGACGAGCAGTACTTC. This codes for CASSLVGGDEQYF.

V is TRBV27 and J is TRBJ2-7; D may be TRBD1 or TRBD2 (5 bases each). Germline loops: CDR1 MNHEY, CDR2 SMNVEV (reference sequence). Deletions cut 4 bases from V and 5 bases from J, with 21 bases between. The CDR3 has 16 residues. CDR3 DNA: TGTGCCAGCAGTTACCCCCCGGGGCCGGGTGGTCACGAGCAGTACTTC. Its translation is CASSYPPGPGGHEQYF.

The chain recombines TRBV18 with TRBJ2-3; perhaps TRBD2 as D (6 bases). The germline V and J ends were trimmed by 5 bases and 3 bases, with 6 bases remaining between them. Germline CDR1 is KGHSH and CDR2 is LQKENI. The CDR3 is 12 amino acids. The CDR3 DNA is TGTGCCAGCTCAGGGGGGACAGATACGCAGTATTTT. Translation gives CASSGGTDTQYF. Together with reference TRBV18 and TRBJ2-3, the CDR3 gives the full variable domain: NAGVMQNPRHLVRRRGQEARLRCSPMKGHSHVYWYRQLPEEGLKFMVYLQKENIIDESGMPKERFSAEFPKEGPSILRIQQVVRGDSAAYFCASSGGTDTQYFGPGTRLTVL.

This clone has more than one count but fewer than ten. This chain joins TRBV7-3 and TRBJ2-2; D is ambiguous. CDR1 is SGHTA, CDR2 FQGTGA, per germline. This CDR3 comprises 14 residues. V was shortened by 2 bases and J by 2 bases, with 6 bases between the two germline ends. The CDR3 here is CASSLEVNTGELFF. The CDR3 region has the DNA TGTGCCAGCAGCTTAGAAGTCAACACCGGGGAGCTGTTTTTT.

The genes are TRBV9 and TRBJ1-1, with a weak D call TRBD1 (5 bases). From germline, CDR1 is SGDLS and CDR2 YYNGEE. The CDR3 has 15 amino acids. Between the trimmed V and J ends, which lost 3 bases and 1 base, there was a span of 13 bases. The CDR3 DNA reads as TGTGCCAGCAGCGCCCGGGGGACCGCGAACACTGAAGCTTTCTTT. Its translation: CASSARGTANTEAFF. The full variable domain, in which reference TRBV9 and TRBJ1-1 provide the parts outside the CDR3, is DSGVTQTPKHLITATGQRVTLRCSPRSGDLSVYWYQQSLDQGLQFLIQYYNGEERAKGNILERFSAQQFPDLHSELNLSSLELGDSALYFCASSARGTANTEAFFGQGTRLTVV.

Relative to its sample, this clone is medium-sized. This chain uses TRBV27 with TRBJ2-7, with unresolved D. The ends were cut back, 10 bases at V and 2 bases at J, with 9 bases in the middle. The germline gives CDR1 MNHEY, CDR2 SMNVEV (reference sequence). This CDR3 is 11 amino acids long. As DNA, the CDR3 is TGTGCCACCATCACCCCCTACGAGCAGTACTTC. It yields the protein CATITPYEQYF.

This chain joins TRBV9 and TRBJ1-2; weak D call: TRBD1 (5 bases). The CDR3 runs to 15 residues. Trimming took off 3 bases at V and 5 bases at J, with 17 bases between the two ends. Germline V gives CDR1 SGDLS, CDR2 YYNGEE. The CDR3, as DNA: TGTGCCAGCAGCGCCCGGACACAAGACCTGTATGGCTACACCTTC. Translation gives CASSARTQDLYGYTF.

The J gene is TRBJ2-7, the V gene TRBV5-1; D gene uncertain. This CDR3 spans 13 amino acids. Germline V gene lookup returns CDR1 SGHRS and CDR2 YFSETQ. V shed 5 bases and J shed 0 bases, with 9 bases lying between them. The CDR3 region is CASRPASSYEQYF. The CDR3 nucleotides read TGCGCCAGCAGGCCGGCGAGCTCCTACGAGCAGTACTTC.